Following are 20 T cell receptor beta chains from one sample sequenced in a study of T cells in Graves' hyperthyroidism and ophthalmopathy (dated by TCRdb to about 2019). Library generation was performed with multiplex PCR. Sequencer: Illumina HiSeq 2000. The TCR beta CDR3 regions were amplified from the RNA transcripts. The first round of RT-PCR for the TCR CDR3 was performed with the HTBI primer set and the Qiagen OneStep RT-PCR kit. The public reads were reanalyzed by TCRdb: fastp trimming at Q25, MiXCR alignment, in-frame beta chains only. Merged by CDR3 protein, the rows form single entries marked with the most common genes and DNA. Here the sample has roughly 400,000 distinct CDR3 sequences; around 25% occur a single time. In total, the top ten clones hold over 70% of the sample. Sample: blood. These receptors were taken from a man aged 50-60 years with Graves' hyperthyroidism.

The gene calls are TRBV5-1 and TRBJ2-3, with D possibly TRBD2 on 6 matching bases. The germline V and J ends were trimmed by 7 bases and 1 base, with 13 bases remaining between them. This CDR3 spans 14 amino acids. The germline gives CDR1 SGHRS, CDR2 YFSETQ. The CDR3 region is CASASREGTDTQYF. The CDR3 DNA reads TGCGCCAGCGCCTCCAGGGAGGGCACAGATACGCAGTATTTT.

This clonotype has just a few counts. The CDR3 sequence: CASSSGLVLTDTQYF. CDR3 sequence (DNA): TGTGCCAGCAGCTCGGGACTAGTTCTAACAGATACGCAGTATTTT. The chain is built from TRBV27 and TRBJ2-3, with 8 bases that match TRBD2. The CDR3 totals 15 residues. Germline loops: CDR1 MNHEY, CDR2 SMNVEV (reference sequence). Germline trimming cut 6 bases from V and 3 bases from J; bases unmatched to any gene: 8.

J is TRBJ1-1 and V is TRBV24-1; 11 positions match TRBD1. Germline CDR1 and CDR2: KGHDR and SFDVKD. The CDR3 runs to 15 residues. The ends lost 3 bases at V and 3 bases at J; junction bases unmatched: 2. The CDR3 loop reads CATSDGQGADTEAFF. The CDR3 nucleotides are TGTGCCACCAGTGATGGACAGGGGGCGGACACTGAAGCTTTCTTT.

Notes on this clonotype: Since a much larger clone is just one base distant, this may be a read error. The V call is TRBV28, the J call TRBJ2-3; D might be TRBD2 (6 bases). CDR3 length: 13 amino acids. Per germline, CDR1 MDHEN and CDR2 SYDVKM. The V gene lost 11 bases and the J gene lost 5 bases, with 17 bases spanning the gap. In DNA, the CDR3 is TGTGCCGCCGGGATGCTGGGGGGAGATACGCAGTATTTT. Its translation: CAAGMLGGDTQYF.

The CDR3 DNA is TGCAGTGCTAGAGCGGGACAACAAGAGACCCAGTACTTC. This encodes CSARAGQQETQYF. J is TRBJ2-5 and V is TRBV20-1; D possibly corresponds to TRBD1 (6 bases). Trimming removed 1 base at V and 2 bases at J, with 8 bases between. CDR1 and CDR2 (germline): DFQATT, SNEGSKA (reference sequence). This CDR3 contains 13 residues.

For this clonotype: A read error may explain this, as a much larger clone is one base away. This sequence joins TRBV5-1 and TRBJ2-3, with 9 bases lining up with TRBD1. CDR3 size: 11 residues. Germline V gene lookup returns CDR1 SGHRS and CDR2 YFSETQ. The chain's CDR3 is CTSTGGATQYF. The DNA of the CDR3 is TGCACCAGCACAGGGGGCGCTACGCAGTATTTT.

On this clonotype: An end of the junction differs from the germline gene, which may be a read error. Here the CDR3 DNA reads TGTGCCAGCAAGGTTGGGAACACCGGGGAGCTGTTTTTT. It encodes CASKVGNTGELFF. The gene calls are TRBV5-1 and TRBJ2-2; no clear D gene. The CDR3 loop spans 13 amino acids. Germline CDR1 reads SGHRS; CDR2 reads YFSETQ.

The genes are TRBV6-1 and TRBJ2-7; maybe TRBD2 (7 bases). Germline V gives CDR1 MNHNS, CDR2 SASEGT. V was cut by 6 bases and J by 6 bases, with 12 bases left in between. The CDR3 length is 12 residues. The CDR3 loop reads CASRGGDLEQYF. The CDR3 nucleotides are TGTGCCAGCAGAGGGGGGGACCTCGAGCAGTACTTC.

This clonotype was seen only a few times. V gene TRBV29-1 combines with J gene TRBJ2-3, with TRBD1 matching over 7 bases. The CDR3 spans 14 residues. The germline V gene encodes CDR1 SQVTM and CDR2 ANQGSEA. The V segment lost 2 bases and the J segment 1 base; nucleotides outside the gene matches: 3. For the CDR3, the DNA is TGCAGCGTTGAACCGCAGGGGGGCACAGATACGCAGTATTTT. It codes for CSVEPQGGTDTQYF.

V usage is TRBV9 and J usage is TRBJ2-3; D is ambiguous. Germline-derived CDR1 and CDR2 are SGDLS and YYNGEE. Trimming shortened V by 3 bases and J by 5 bases, and 13 bases separated the two germline ends. The CDR3 has 14 residues. CDR3 protein: CASSADVSGDTQYF. CDR3 nucleotides: TGTGCCAGCAGCGCCGACGTAAGTGGAGATACGCAGTATTTT.

Ten or more counts support this clonotype. This chain links TRBV7-9 with TRBJ2-7, with D tentatively TRBD2 (6 bases). This CDR3 region has 15 residues. V lost 3 bases, J lost 2 bases, and 14 bases lay in between. Germline CDR1 SEHNR, CDR2 FQNEAQ (reference sequence). The CDR3 DNA sequence: TGTGCCAGCAGCTTCTCTCCCGGGAGTGCCTACGAGCAGTACTTC. This gives the protein CASSFSPGSAYEQYF.

The chain combines TRBV20-1 with TRBJ2-5, with TRBD1 identical over 9 bases. Trimming cost V 6 bases and J 5 bases; bases outside gene matches: 10. The CDR3 contains 14 residues. CDR1 DFQATT and CDR2 SNEGSKA come from the germline V gene (reference sequence). The DNA for the CDR3 is TGCAGTGCCGATGTGACAGGGGGATCGGAGACCCAGTACTTC. Residues: CSADVTGGSETQYF.

This clonotype was seen a handful of times. The chain combines TRBV11-3 with TRBJ2-1; 11 positions match TRBD2. The germline CDR1 and CDR2 sequences are SGHNT and YENEEA. Losses at the gene ends were 6 bases for V and 12 bases for J; bases not matched to a gene: 10. The CDR3 runs 14 residues. The CDR3 region is CASRTGLAEGGQFF. CDR3 nucleotides: TGTGCCAGCAGGACGGGACTAGCGGAGGGGGGGCAGTTCTTC.

This clonotype was counted only a few times. The gene calls are TRBV6-1 and TRBJ2-5; D is perhaps TRBD2 (6 bases). V was trimmed by 5 bases and J by 5 bases, leaving 18 bases between them. CDR1 MNHNS and CDR2 SASEGT come from the germline V gene. The CDR3 is made up of 15 amino acids. The CDR3 nucleotides read TGTGCCAGCAGTCGAAGGGACGGGGGTAAGGAGACCCAGTACTTC. Its protein product is CASSRRDGGKETQYF.

The CDR3 reads CASSSKEEVIAFF. The DNA of the CDR3 is TGTGCCAGCAGTTCGAAGGAAGAAGTGATAGCTTTCTTT. The rearrangement links TRBV28 to TRBJ1-1; no firm D call. The ends were cut back, 4 bases at V and 10 bases at J, with 16 bases in the middle. From germline, CDR1 is MDHEN and CDR2 SYDVKM. The CDR3 is 13 residues long.

This clonotype showed up just a few times. The V and J genes are TRBV28 and TRBJ1-6, with TRBD1 matching over 7 bases. Germline CDR1 and CDR2: MDHEN and SYDVKM. The CDR3 totals 14 residues. Germline trimming cut 6 bases from V and 5 bases from J; bases unmatched to any gene: 4. CDR3 region: CASSWDRDNSPLHF. The DNA for the CDR3 is TGTGCCAGCAGCTGGGACAGAGATAATTCACCCCTCCACTTT.

This clonotype was found once. The chain joins TRBV10-3 to TRBJ2-5; no clear D. Germline V lookup: CDR1 ENHRY, CDR2 SYGVKD. The CDR3 has 14 residues. V was trimmed by 2 bases and J by 2 bases, leaving 9 bases between them. CDR3 nucleotide sequence: TGTGCCATCAGTGAGCTGGACCGGCAAGAGACCCAGTACTTC. Its protein is CAISELDRQETQYF.

A few counts support this clonotype. This chain uses TRBV2 with TRBJ1-2, with 8 positions matching TRBD1. Per germline, CDR1 SNHLY and CDR2 FYNNEI. The CDR3 runs to 15 residues. V lost 2 bases to trimming and J lost 4 bases; unmatched junction nucleotides: 6. The CDR3 DNA follows: TGTGCCAGCAGTGAATCGACTGGGACAGGCTATGGCTACACCTTC. Amino acids: CASSESTGTGYGYTF.

Concerning this clonotype: A read error may produce the germline difference seen at one junction end. This chain links TRBV10-3 with TRBJ2-1, with D possibly being TRBD2 (6 bases). CDR1 is ENHRY and CDR2 is SYGVKD in the germline V gene. The CDR3 extends over 13 amino acids. Here the CDR3 DNA reads TGTGCCAGCTTTAGCGGTAACTACAATGAGCGGTTCTTC. Protein product: CASFSGNYNERFF.

This clonotype came up many times. This rearrangement joins TRBV12-3 or TRBV12-4 to TRBJ2-7; a possible D gene is TRBD2 (5 bases). The CDR3 is 15 residues long. Trimming stripped 6 bases from V and 0 bases from J, with 15 bases between. CDR3 sequence reads: CASSRGGEASYEQYF. CDR3 DNA: TGTGCCAGCAGCCGGGGTGGGGAAGCCTCCTACGAGCAGTACTTC.